This T cell receptor (beta chain) was recovered during a study of T cells after yellow fever vaccination. This clonotype showed up just a few times. Germline V gene sequence: CDR1 SEHNR, CDR2 FQNEAQ (reference sequence). The CDR3 consists of 12 residues. The ends were cut back, 2 bases at V and 5 bases at J, with 4 bases in the middle. TCRdb processed the 5' RACE reads anew with MiXCR; each CDR3 protein has one entry. The data show about 320,000 distinct CDR3 sequences, about 4.5% seen once. The TCR originated in a man aged 18 to 30 who received the YFV17D yellow fever vaccine. The sample consisted of PBMCs, taken 15 days after the yellow fever booster vaccination. The chain has TRBV7-9 and TRBJ2-1; D is ambiguous. CDR3 nucleotides: TGTGCCAGCAGCTTATATAACAATGAGCAGTTCTTC. This encodes CASSLYNNEQFF.